This T cell receptor beta chain was identified during a study of OX40 agonist ivuxolimab in advanced cancers. Study background: Antecedent anti-PD-1, anti-PD-L1 or anti-CTLA-4 therapy was permissible, with 35% to 40% having received some. Three patients, one with hepatocellular carcinoma and two with cutaneous melanoma, responded partially.

This clone was detected once. Its specificity is not known. Looked up from germline, CDR1 is LNHNV and CDR2 is YYDKDF (reference sequence). The CDR3 spans 13 residues. V was clipped by 3 bases and J by 8 bases; unmatched bases: 4. The assay was immunoSEQ multiplex PCR, and TCRdb's table has in-frame clones only and misses some. Here the sample spans tens of thousands of clones, approximately 89% being singletons. Regarding the study as a whole: What antigens the expanded peripheral T cells recognized was never established. Partial responders receiving 0.1-3.0 mg/kg showed among the lowest clonal expansion.

The chain employs TRBV15 and TRBJ2-1; 7 bases map to TRBD2. The clonotype originates from an adult with an advanced solid tumor such as melanoma, head and neck, liver or kidney cancer. This specimen was CD4+ or CD8+ T cells sorted from blood, taken in a trial of the OX40 agonist ivuxolimab. The CDR3 DNA reads as TGTGCCACCAGCAGGGGAGCGGGATATGAGCAGTTCTTC. Translated: CATSRGAGYEQFF.